Listed here is a single TCR beta chain. The antigen it binds to is not known. A junction boundary mismatches the germline segment, possibly from a read error. The CDR3, from cysteine to phenylalanine, totals 13 residues. The CDR3 DNA has 39 bases and is translated from base 1. CDR1 and CDR2 (SNHLY, FYNNEI) derive from the germline V gene. TCRbeta CDR3 regions were amplified from genomic DNA using the immunoSEQ Assay, a bias-controlled multiplex PCR. Per the authors' processing: Nucleated cell counts per sample were estimated from amplification of reference gene primers within the assay. Sequence reads were collapsed and filtered to measure the absolute abundance of every unique TCRbeta CDR3 rearrangement. For each sample, productive Simpson clonality was calculated as the square root of Simpson's diversity index over productive rearrangements. TCRdb holds this immuneACCESS table with in-frame rearrangements only. Some clones are missing; in checked studies, unresolved V genes explain under half, and the rest has no known cause. V, J and clone size are taken as reported in that table, and D and trimming were inferred from the DNA itself. The sample table contains about 41,000 clones; only one count was recorded for roughly 87% of them. Of the sample, 4.3% is held by the ten largest clones.

This specimen belongs to a study of blood T cell repertoires in COVID-19 (dated by TCRdb to 2019 to 2021). Study-level background: The collaborator samples originated in the United States, Italy and Spain and spanned the acute and convalescent phases of COVID-19. The samples were drawn from the first 160 participants of the ongoing ImmuneRACE study and from 1,200 or so subjects provided by 6 global collaborators. A de-identified subject ID, COVID-19 status, age in years and sex were almost always included in the sample metadata. Where HLA class I and class II types were available, the types were taken from metadata supplied by the sample provider, not from assay-based typing. The repertoires were released in a freely available public database intended as a resource for research on the immune response to SARS-CoV-2. The dataset comprised deeply sampled blood TCRbeta repertoires from subjects exposed to, actively infected with, or recovered from COVID-19. The material from the prospective study consisted of cDNA or gDNA derived from T cells, B-cell-depleted T cells, or PBMCs.

The collaborating institutions used their own protocols to collect whole blood in K2EDTA tubes. For TCRbeta analysis, collaborators shipped samples in one of three forms: frozen whole blood, isolated PBMCs, or DNA extracted from either of those sample types. Broader findings and caveats from the paper: The amount of clinical and demographic metadata varied by source and participant and was provided uncurated.

The sequence derives from a man aged 55 to 70 with acute or convalescent COVID-19. The receptor chain draws on TRBV2 and TRBJ2-1; the D gene is perhaps TRBD1, from 7 matching bases. The sample comprised peripheral blood. The nucleotide sequence reads TGTGCCGGCAGGGGGGACACCTACAATGAGCAGTTCTTC. Translated, it reads CAGRGDTYNEQFF.